These 27 T cell receptor beta chains originate from one sample sequenced in a study of identical twins. TCRdb re-called the 5' RACE reads with MiXCR, one entry per CDR3 protein. This table has a few hundred thousand distinct CDR3 sequences, about 8.3% appearing once. These data were also reused for a study on yellow fever vaccine responses in identical twins.

Sequenced input: CD8+ T cells sorted from blood. These receptors came from a young woman in good health.

This clonotype was counted many times. This chain joins TRBV10-3 and TRBJ2-3; 9 nucleotides align to TRBD2. Germline V gene data show CDR1 as ENHRY and CDR2 as SYGVKD. After removal of 7 bases from V and 5 bases from J, the junction contained 10 bases not matched to a gene. CDR3 length: 15 residues. CDR3 coding DNA: TGTGCCATCAATCCCGCAGCGGGGGGAAAAGATACGCAGTATTTT. Translating it yields CAINPAAGGKDTQYF.

V and J are TRBV12-3 or TRBV12-4 and TRBJ2-7; 10 bases fit TRBD2. V gave up 4 bases and J gave up 6 bases; unmatched junction bases: 12. This CDR3 has 16 residues. The CDR3 DNA sequence: TGTGCCAGCAGTTCATCGAGCGGGAGGGCCTCTGGCGAGCAGTACTTC. Its translation is CASSSSSGRASGEQYF.

A word on this clonotype: With a much larger clone just one base away, this may be a read error. V usage is TRBV6-1 and J usage is TRBJ1-4, with a possible D match to TRBD1 (6 bases). The CDR3 loop spans 15 amino acids. In germline, CDR1 is MNHNS, CDR2 SASEGT. In DNA form, the CDR3 reads TGTGCCAGCAGTCGAACACAGGGAACTAATGTAAAACTGTTTTTT. Translation gives CASSRTQGTNVKLFF.

The chain combines TRBV7-8 with TRBJ2-7; no clear D. Germline loops: CDR1 SGHVS, CDR2 FQNEAQ. V was pared by 3 bases and J by 3 bases, with 9 bases between. This CDR3 has 13 residues. The CDR3 sequence is CASSFLNRYEQYF. DNA for the CDR3: TGTGCCAGCAGCTTTCTGAACCGCTACGAGCAGTACTTC.

The chain recombines TRBV5-1 with TRBJ2-7; 11 nucleotides line up with TRBD2. The CDR3 spans 16 residues. Unmatched junction bases numbered 6, after V lost 4 bases and J lost 0 bases. The germline gives CDR1 SGHRS, CDR2 YFSETQ. The CDR3 here is CASSGIAGGSSYEQYF. The DNA for the CDR3 is TGCGCCAGCAGCGGAATAGCGGGAGGGAGCTCCTACGAGCAGTACTTC.

The CDR3 region has the DNA TGTGCCACCAGCAGAGAAAATGGTTTACAGTTCTTC. Residues: CATSRENGLQFF. V gene TRBV15 combines with J gene TRBJ2-1; D is uncertain. Germline V gene data show CDR1 as LNHNV and CDR2 as YYDKDF (reference sequence). Trimming took off 0 bases at V and 13 bases at J, with 10 bases between the two ends. The CDR3 sequence is 12 residues long.

This clonotype was recorded many times. The rearrangement links TRBV27 to TRBJ2-3, with D unclear. V lost 5 bases, J lost 2 bases, and 17 bases lay in between. The CDR3 spans 16 residues. Germline CDR1 MNHEY, CDR2 SMNVEV (reference sequence). This chain's CDR3 is CASSPPFVKDTDTQYF. CDR3 nucleotides: TGTGCCAGCAGTCCACCCTTCGTGAAGGACACAGATACGCAGTATTTT.

This clonotype came up a few times. The chain couples TRBV12-5 to TRBJ2-1; D remains unclear. The CDR3 length is 11 residues. Per germline, CDR1 LGHNT and CDR2 FRNRAP. Trimming took 4 bases from V and 8 from J, leaving 6 bases between them. The CDR3: CASGSGDEQFF. The CDR3 coding sequence is TGTGCTAGTGGTTCGGGTGATGAGCAGTTCTTC.

The rearrangement joins TRBV30 to TRBJ2-7; the D gene is possibly TRBD2 (7 bases). Germline CDR1 is GTSNPN and CDR2 is SVGIG (reference sequence). The CDR3 spans 13 residues. The V gene lost 5 bases and the J gene lost 2 bases, with 13 bases spanning the gap. CDR3 region: CAWEAGAAYEQYF. The DNA for the CDR3 is TGTGCCTGGGAGGCGGGGGCCGCCTACGAGCAGTACTTC.

The gene calls are TRBV11-2 and TRBJ2-1; 10 nucleotides align to TRBD1. CDR3 length: 14 residues. The germline CDR1 and CDR2 sequences are SGHAT and FQNNGV. V dropped 3 bases and J dropped 6; count of bases not matched to a gene: 2. In DNA, the CDR3 is TGTGCCAGCAGCTTCGACAGGGGGCCCAATGAGCAGTTCTTC. Its protein product is CASSFDRGPNEQFF.

Many counts were recorded for this clonotype. The rearrangement uses TRBV9 and TRBJ2-2; 9 nucleotides agree with TRBD1. Germline CDR1 SGDLS, CDR2 YYNGEE. This CDR3 contains 15 residues. V dropped 5 bases and J dropped 5; count of bases not matched to a gene: 7. For the CDR3, the DNA is TGTGCCAGCAGTCATCCGGGACAGGGTACCGGGGAGCTGTTTTTT. The encoded protein is CASSHPGQGTGELFF.

A few counts support this clonotype. The rearrangement uses TRBV7-9 and TRBJ2-7, with 8 bases identical to TRBD2. After removal of 1 base from V and 0 bases from J, the junction contained 8 bases not matched to a gene. The CDR3 runs 17 residues. Germline-derived CDR1 and CDR2 are SEHNR and FQNEAQ (reference sequence). The CDR3, as DNA: TGTGCCAGCAGCTTAGTTTTCGGGGGGGGAACCTCCTACGAGCAGTACTTC. It specifies CASSLVFGGGTSYEQYF.

This clonotype has a count of ten or more. The chain employs TRBV11-1 and TRBJ2-3; a possible D gene is TRBD1 (5 bases). CDR1 and CDR2 (germline): SGHAT, FQDESV (reference sequence). This CDR3 has 13 amino acids. Trimming removed 3 bases from V and 6 bases from J, with 10 bases in between. The CDR3 DNA follows: TGTGCCAGCAGCTTCTGGGGCAGCGATACGCAGTATTTT. Amino acids: CASSFWGSDTQYF.

In this sample, this clonotype turned up many times. This rearrangement joins TRBV6-4 to TRBJ2-3, with D possibly matching TRBD1 (6 bases). V dropped 2 bases and J dropped 9 bases, with 12 bases sitting between them. The CDR3 loop spans 13 amino acids. Germline assignment: CDR1 MRHNA and CDR2 SNTAGT. The CDR3 DNA is TGTGCCAGCAGTGACCCAGGGGCTGACACGCAGTATTTT. Translation gives CASSDPGADTQYF.

This clonotype was observed a few times. The DNA for the CDR3 is TGTGCCAGCAGTTTAAACCCGGGACAGCAGAACACCGGGGAGCTGTTTTTT. Amino acid sequence: CASSLNPGQQNTGELFF. This chain connects TRBV12-3 or TRBV12-4 to TRBJ2-2, with 7 bases fitting TRBD1. The CDR3 loop spans 17 amino acids. V trimming: 2 bases; J trimming: 1 base; junction bases outside the gene matches: 7.

The chain recombines TRBV5-5 with TRBJ1-1; maybe TRBD1 (5 bases). Trimming shortened V by 3 bases and J by 7 bases, and 16 bases separated the two germline ends. CDR1 is SGHKS and CDR2 is YYEKEE in the germline V gene (reference sequence). This CDR3 region has 14 residues. CDR3 amino acids: CASSSSTETLEAFF. DNA of the CDR3: TGTGCCAGCAGCTCCTCGACAGAAACCCTTGAAGCTTTCTTT.

This chain uses TRBV7-9 with TRBJ1-2; 7 bases match TRBD1. V gave up 5 bases and J gave up 13 bases; unmatched junction bases: 19. Germline V gene sequence: CDR1 SEHNR, CDR2 FQNEAQ (reference sequence). This CDR3 spans 15 amino acids. CDR3 coding DNA: TGTGCCAGCAGCCCTCCCCTTACTGACAGGGACGTCTCCACCTTC. Its translation: CASSPPLTDRDVSTF.

The J gene is TRBJ2-7, the V gene TRBV20-1; 7 bases fit TRBD2. V lost 3 bases to trimming and J lost 1 base; unmatched junction nucleotides: 3. This CDR3 region has 13 residues. CDR1 and CDR2 from the germline V gene are DFQATT and SNEGSKA (reference sequence). DNA for the CDR3: TGCAGTGCTAGGGGAGGGCTTTCCTACGAGCAGTACTTC. Amino acids: CSARGGLSYEQYF.

The genes are TRBV28 and TRBJ2-1; 10 bases align to TRBD2. The CDR3 is 19 residues long. Germline CDR1 reads MDHEN; CDR2 reads SYDVKM. The junction had 18 bases not matched to a gene; V was cut back by 5 bases and J by 5 bases. CDR3 bases: TGTGCCAGCAGTCCCCGCGTTAGCGGGGGGCTGAGGGATCACAATGAGCAGTTCTTC. This codes for CASSPRVSGGLRDHNEQFF.

There are many counts of this clonotype. The chain couples TRBV29-1 to TRBJ2-1, with D tentatively TRBD1 (5 bases). The V end lost 0 bases, the J end lost 7 bases, and 13 bases lay between the germline ends. There are 14 residues in the CDR3. The germline CDR1 and CDR2 sequences are SQVTM and ANQGSEA. The CDR3 region is CSVEDPGSVNEQFF. The CDR3, as DNA: TGCAGCGTTGAAGACCCAGGGTCCGTGAATGAGCAGTTCTTC.

This chain links TRBV20-1 with TRBJ2-3; 7 nucleotides line up with TRBD1. J was trimmed by 6 bases and V by 0 bases; bases with no gene match: 3. CDR3 length equals 13 residues. CDR1 is DFQATT and CDR2 is SNEGSKA in the germline V gene (reference sequence). The CDR3 protein is CSAREGGKDTQYF. CDR3 bases: TGCAGTGCTAGAGAAGGGGGCAAGGATACGCAGTATTTT.

This clonotype was found a few times. V and J are TRBV25-1 and TRBJ2-1; TRBD2 agrees at 14 bases. This CDR3 is 15 amino acids long. After removal of 7 bases from V and 5 bases from J, the junction contained 4 bases not matched to a gene. Germline CDR1 reads MGHDK; CDR2 reads SYGVNS. The CDR3 coding sequence is TGTGCCAGCACCCCGACTAGCGGGAGGGACAATGAGCAGTTCTTC. This encodes CASTPTSGRDNEQFF.

This clonotype was detected only a few times. The chain is built from TRBV7-9 and TRBJ2-1; 12 bases are a match to TRBD2. J gave up 5 bases and V 5 bases, and 7 bases lay outside the gene matches. This CDR3 region has 16 residues. Germline V CDR1 and CDR2: SEHNR, FQNEAQ (reference sequence). CDR3 bases: TGTGCCAGCAGCCCCGCCGGACTAGCGGGAAACAATGAGCAGTTCTTC. Translating it yields CASSPAGLAGNNEQFF. Using reference TRBV7-9 and TRBJ2-1 for the parts outside the CDR3, the full variable domain is DTGVSQNPRHKITKRGQNVTFRCDPISEHNRLYWYRQTLGQGPEFLTYFQNEAQLEKSRLLSDRFSAERPKGSFSTLEIQRTEQGDSAMYLCASSPAGLAGNNEQFFGPGTRLTVL.

The chain combines TRBV12-3 or TRBV12-4 with TRBJ2-1; 13 bases fit TRBD2. The trim removed 1 base at V and 4 bases at J, leaving 4 bases unmatched. There are 17 residues in the CDR3. CDR3 sequence reads: CASSLGTSGSSYNEQFF. DNA for the CDR3: TGTGCCAGCAGTTTAGGGACTAGCGGGAGTTCTTACAATGAGCAGTTCTTC.

This clonotype was recorded many times. V gene TRBV4-2 combines with J gene TRBJ2-2; D uncertain. V was trimmed by 0 bases and J by 7 bases, leaving 6 bases between them. The CDR3 totals 13 residues. Germline CDR1 reads LGHNA; CDR2 reads YNFKEQ. The CDR3 region has the DNA TGTGCCAGCAGCCAAGATGCGAACGGGGAGCTGTTTTTT. Its translation: CASSQDANGELFF.

This clonotype was observed many times. The V and J genes are TRBV29-1 and TRBJ2-7; D gene unclear. Germline V lookup: CDR1 SQVTM, CDR2 ANQGSEA. With 0 bases removed from V and 4 bases from J, the gap between germline ends came to 7 bases. The CDR3 spans 12 residues. CDR3 DNA sequence: TGCAGCGTTGAAGAGGCCGGATACGAGCAGTACTTC. Translating gives CSVEEAGYEQYF.

The chain recombines TRBV7-9 with TRBJ2-4; 9 positions match TRBD2. Germline CDR1 SEHNR, CDR2 FQNEAQ (reference sequence). The V and J ends lost 8 bases and 4 bases, in that order; junction bases with no gene match: 15. The CDR3 is 17 amino acids. The CDR3 DNA reads as TGTGCCAGCCGACCAAAAATAGCGGGAGAATGGAAAAACATTCAGTACTTC. It translates to CASRPKIAGEWKNIQYF.